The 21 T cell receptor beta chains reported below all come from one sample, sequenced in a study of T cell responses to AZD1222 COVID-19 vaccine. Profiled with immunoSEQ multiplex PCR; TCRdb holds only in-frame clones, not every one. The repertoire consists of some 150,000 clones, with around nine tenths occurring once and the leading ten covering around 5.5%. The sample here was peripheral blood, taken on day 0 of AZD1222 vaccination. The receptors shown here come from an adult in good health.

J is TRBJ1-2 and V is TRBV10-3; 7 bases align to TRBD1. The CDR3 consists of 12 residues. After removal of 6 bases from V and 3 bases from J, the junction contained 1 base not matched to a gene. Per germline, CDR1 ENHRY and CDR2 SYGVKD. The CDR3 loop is CAISGTDYGYTF. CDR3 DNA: TGTGCCATCAGCGGGACAGACTATGGCTACACCTTC.

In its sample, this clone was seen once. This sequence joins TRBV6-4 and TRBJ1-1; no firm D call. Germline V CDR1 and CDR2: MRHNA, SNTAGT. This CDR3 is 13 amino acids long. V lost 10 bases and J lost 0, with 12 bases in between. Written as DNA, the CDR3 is TGTGCCACCAGGAGCTCCATGAACACTGAAGCTTTCTTT. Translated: CATRSSMNTEAFF.

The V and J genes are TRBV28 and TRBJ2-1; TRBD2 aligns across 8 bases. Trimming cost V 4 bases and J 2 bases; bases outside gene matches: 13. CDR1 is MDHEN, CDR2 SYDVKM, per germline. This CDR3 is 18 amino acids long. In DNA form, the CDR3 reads TGTGCCAGCAGTTCCACAAAAAGCGGGAGTGCCGCCTACAATGAGCAGTTCTTC. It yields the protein CASSSTKSGSAAYNEQFF.

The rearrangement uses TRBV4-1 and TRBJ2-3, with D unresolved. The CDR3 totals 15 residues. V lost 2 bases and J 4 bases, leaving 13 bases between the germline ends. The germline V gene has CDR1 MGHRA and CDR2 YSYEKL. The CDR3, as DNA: TGCGCCAGCAGCCAATTTCAGGTAGGGTCAGATACGCAGTATTTT. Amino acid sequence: CASSQFQVGSDTQYF.

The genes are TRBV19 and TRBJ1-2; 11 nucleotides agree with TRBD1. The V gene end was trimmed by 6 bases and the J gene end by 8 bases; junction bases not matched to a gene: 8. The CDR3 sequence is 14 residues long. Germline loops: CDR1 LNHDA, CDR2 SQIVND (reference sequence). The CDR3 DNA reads TGTGCCAGTAGCACCGGGACAGGGGGAGGAGGCTACACCTTC. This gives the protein CASSTGTGGGGYTF.

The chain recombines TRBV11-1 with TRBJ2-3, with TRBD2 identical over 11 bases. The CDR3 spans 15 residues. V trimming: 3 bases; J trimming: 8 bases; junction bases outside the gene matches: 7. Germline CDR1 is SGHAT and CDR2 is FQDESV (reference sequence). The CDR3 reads CASSFTSGGVSTQYF. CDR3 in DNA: TGTGCCAGCAGCTTCACTAGCGGGGGTGTCAGTACGCAGTATTTT. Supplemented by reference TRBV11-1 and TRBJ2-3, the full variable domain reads EAEVAQSPRYKITEKSQAVAFWCDPISGHATLYWYRQILGQGPELLVQFQDESVVDDSQLPKDRFSAERLKGVDSTLKIQPAELGDSAMYLCASSFTSGGVSTQYFGPGTRLTVL.

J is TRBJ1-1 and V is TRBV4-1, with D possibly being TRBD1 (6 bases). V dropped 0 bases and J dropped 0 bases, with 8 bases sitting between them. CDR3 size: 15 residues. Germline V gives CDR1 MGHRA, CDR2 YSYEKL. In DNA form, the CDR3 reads TGCGCCAGCAGCCAAGAGACAGGACTGAACACTGAAGCTTTCTTT. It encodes CASSQETGLNTEAFF.

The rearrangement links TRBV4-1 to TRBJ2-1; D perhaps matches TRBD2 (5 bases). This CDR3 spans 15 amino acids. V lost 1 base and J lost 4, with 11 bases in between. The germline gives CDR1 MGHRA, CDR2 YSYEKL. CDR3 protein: CASSQAEGSYNEQFF. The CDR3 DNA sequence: TGCGCCAGCAGCCAAGCTGAGGGTTCTTACAATGAGCAGTTCTTC.

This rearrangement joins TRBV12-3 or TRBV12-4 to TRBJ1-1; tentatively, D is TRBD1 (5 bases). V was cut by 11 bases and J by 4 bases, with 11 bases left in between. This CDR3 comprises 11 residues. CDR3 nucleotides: TGTGCCTCAGGGTATGCCACTGAAGCTTTCTTT. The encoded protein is CASGYATEAFF.

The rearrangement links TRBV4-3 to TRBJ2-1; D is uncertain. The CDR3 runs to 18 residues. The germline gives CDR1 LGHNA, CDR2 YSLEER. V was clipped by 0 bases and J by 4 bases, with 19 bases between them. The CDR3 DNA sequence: TGCGCCAGCAGCCAAGATTTCAAACCCCCAGAGCTTTACAATGAGCAGTTCTTC. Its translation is CASSQDFKPPELYNEQFF.

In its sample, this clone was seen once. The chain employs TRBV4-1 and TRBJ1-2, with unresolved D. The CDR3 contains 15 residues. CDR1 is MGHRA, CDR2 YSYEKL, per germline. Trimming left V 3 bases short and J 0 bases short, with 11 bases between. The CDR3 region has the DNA TGCGCCAGCAGCCAGATAGAGCGATCTAACTATGGCTACACCTTC. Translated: CASSQIERSNYGYTF.

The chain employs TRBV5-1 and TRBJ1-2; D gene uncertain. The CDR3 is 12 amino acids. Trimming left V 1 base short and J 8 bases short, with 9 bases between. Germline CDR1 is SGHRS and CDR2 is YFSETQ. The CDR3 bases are TGCGCCAGCAGCTTGTACTCGGAGGGCTACACCTTC. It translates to CASSLYSEGYTF.

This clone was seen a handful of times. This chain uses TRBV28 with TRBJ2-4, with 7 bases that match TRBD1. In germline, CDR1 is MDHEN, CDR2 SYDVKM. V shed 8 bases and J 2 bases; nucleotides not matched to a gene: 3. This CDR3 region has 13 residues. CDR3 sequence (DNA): TGTGCCAGCCCAGGGGGTACCAAAAACATTCAGTACTTC. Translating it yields CASPGGTKNIQYF.

Written as DNA, the CDR3 is TGCGCCAGCAGCCAGGAACCCCAGGGCACCTACAATGAGCAGTTCTTC. It encodes CASSQEPQGTYNEQFF. This chain uses TRBV4-3 with TRBJ2-1; TRBD1 is a possible D gene (5 bases). This CDR3 is 16 amino acids long. Germline CDR1 is LGHNA and CDR2 is YSLEER. V was pared by 3 bases and J by 2 bases, with 14 bases between.

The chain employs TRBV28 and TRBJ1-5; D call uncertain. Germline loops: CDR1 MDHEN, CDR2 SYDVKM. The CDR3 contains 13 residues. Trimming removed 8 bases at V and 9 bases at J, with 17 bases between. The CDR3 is CASLTNSRGPQHF. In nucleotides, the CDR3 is TGTGCCAGCCTCACGAACTCCCGGGGGCCCCAGCATTTT.

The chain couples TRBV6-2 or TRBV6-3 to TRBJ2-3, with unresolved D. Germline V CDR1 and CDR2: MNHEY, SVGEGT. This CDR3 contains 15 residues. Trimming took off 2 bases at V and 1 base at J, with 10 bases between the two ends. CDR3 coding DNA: TGTGCCAGCAGTTACAGGGCAGCTCGCACAGATACGCAGTATTTT. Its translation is CASSYRAARTDTQYF.

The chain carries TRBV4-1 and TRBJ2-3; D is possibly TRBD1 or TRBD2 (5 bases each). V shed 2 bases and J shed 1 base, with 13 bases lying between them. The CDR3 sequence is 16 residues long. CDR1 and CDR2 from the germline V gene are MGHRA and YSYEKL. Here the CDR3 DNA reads TGCGCCAGCAGCCAACAGGGACGGACCGGCACAGATACGCAGTATTTT. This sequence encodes CASSQQGRTGTDTQYF.

The CDR3 sequence: CASSLNVAAPGQETQYF. CDR3 sequence (DNA): TGTGCCAGCAGCTTAAACGTCGCGGCGCCCGGGCAAGAGACCCAGTACTTC. The chain uses TRBV7-2 and TRBJ2-5; D is unclear. Germline CDR1 and CDR2: SGHTA and FQGNSA. The CDR3 totals 17 residues. V was trimmed by 2 bases and J by 2 bases, leaving 18 bases between them.

This chain's CDR3 is CASSPVGNTEAFF. The CDR3 coding sequence is TGTGCCAGCAGCCCCGTAGGGAACACTGAAGCTTTCTTT. The V call is TRBV7-3, the J call TRBJ1-1; D call uncertain. V shed 5 bases and J shed 1 base, with 8 bases lying between them. CDR3 size: 13 residues. Germline V gives CDR1 SGHTA, CDR2 FQGTGA.

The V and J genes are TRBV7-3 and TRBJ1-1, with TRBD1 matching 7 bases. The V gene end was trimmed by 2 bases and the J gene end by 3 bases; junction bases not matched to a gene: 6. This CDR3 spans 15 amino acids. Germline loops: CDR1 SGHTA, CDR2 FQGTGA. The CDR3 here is CASSLEGAGYTEAFF. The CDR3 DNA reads TGTGCCAGCAGCTTAGAGGGGGCGGGTTACACTGAAGCTTTCTTT.

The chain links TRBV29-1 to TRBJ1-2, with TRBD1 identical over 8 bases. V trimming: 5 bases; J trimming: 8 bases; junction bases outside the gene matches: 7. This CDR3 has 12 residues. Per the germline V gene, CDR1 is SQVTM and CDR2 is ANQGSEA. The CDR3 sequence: CSVSDRGGGYTF. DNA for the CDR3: TGCAGCGTTTCCGACAGGGGTGGGGGCTACACCTTC.